This record covers a single T cell receptor (beta chain). No cognate antigen has been identified for it. There are no base qualities to consult, and no much larger clone falls within one base. The sample's time point, from its label and the paper: baseline, week 1 (first vaccination visit). Per the publication, the treatment or condition label means: pre-vaccination baseline after standard-of-care therapy. The donors had newly diagnosed IDH1-mutant astrocytomas of WHO grade 3 or 4 that showed loss of nuclear ATRX. The samples were drawn from NOA16, a multicentre, single-arm, open-label phase I trial in Germany that tested a mutant IDH1 peptide vaccine in humans for the first time. Visit V03 blood draws served as the baseline sample for immunogenicity testing. Genomic DNA for TCRB sequencing was extracted from EDTA blood using the DNeasy Blood and Tissue Kit. The data originate from a study of a mutant IDH1 vaccine in newly diagnosed glioma (dated by TCRdb to the early 2020s). For the wider study: The approximately 33 treated patients were approximately 60% male and 37.5% female, with a mean age of 40.4 years. Prior to enrollment, patients had been given standard therapy consisting of radiotherapy alone, temozolomide alone, or radiochemotherapy with temozolomide, with the combination given to most patients. Longitudinal TCRB deep sequencing was performed for 25 to 30 treated patients wherever samples were available for exploratory analyses. Peripheral blood samples were drawn at six visits, namely V03 (baseline), V05, V07, V10, V12 and V13. Here is what the overall study found, with its caveats: The authors stated that sample limitations prevented analyses of patient blood samples from being reproduced. Selection of PBMC samples for TCRB deep sequencing was based on availability. Vaccine-induced immune responses across multiple MHC alleles were detected in 80% to 95% of patients. Pseudoprogression appeared unrelated to alterations in the top peripheral T cell clonotypes detected by TCRB sequencing.

The library was prepared using the immunoSEQ multiplex PCR assay. The hsTCRB Kit was used according to the manufacturer's protocol to amplify rearranged TCR beta chain sequences. An Illumina MiSeq was used to sequence the TCRB libraries. The original pipeline was this. Demultiplexing, trimming and gene mapping were performed with the kit vendor's proprietary platform. This immuneACCESS table, as held by TCRdb, lists in-frame sequences with V and J called but not all clones. Of the missing ones, under half trace to an unresolved V gene in checked studies; the others have no known cause. V, J and clone size are those of that table, while D and trimming were read from the DNA. The sample table shows some 56,000 clones, and around 90% are seen once. Jointly, the top ten make up over 2.5% of the sample. CDR1 and CDR2, per the germline V gene (reference sequence), are MNHEY and SMNVEV. The CDR3 holds 13 amino acids from the cysteine to the phenylalanine. The retained sequence is limited to the CDR3, 39 bases, with the frame set at the first base. Trimming leaves V shorter by 4 bases and J shorter by 8 bases, with the junction holding 4 bases beyond the gene matches.

The chain joins TRBV27 to TRBJ2-1, with TRBD1 identical over 8 junction bases. The sequenced sample was PBMCs, obtained from a glioma patient treated with radiotherapy, temozolomide or both. This clonotype originated in a man aged 45-65 years with glioma. The bases are TGTGCCAGCAGTTGGACAGGGAGGCATGAGCAGTTCTTC. Translated, it reads CASSWTGRHEQFF.